Below are 31 T cell receptor beta chains sequenced from a single sample in a study of control samples from healthy donors and cancer patients. Measured with immunoSEQ multiplex PCR; TCRdb has only the in-frame clones, and not every one. The sample shows some 82,000 clones, roughly 82% of them seen only once. Sequencing was done on a sample of PBMCs. The receptors shown here come from a man aged 55 to 70 with head and neck cancer.

This chain joins TRBV27 and TRBJ1-1, with D possibly TRBD1 on 6 matching bases. V lost 2 bases and J 5 bases, leaving 15 bases between the germline ends. The CDR3 extends over 15 amino acids. Germline assignment: CDR1 MNHEY and CDR2 SMNVEV (reference sequence). CDR3: CASSLVAGVKTEAFF. The CDR3 DNA sequence: TGTGCCAGCAGTTTAGTGGCAGGGGTAAAAACTGAAGCTTTCTTT.

This chain connects TRBV7-9 to TRBJ2-3, with D perhaps matching TRBD1 (5 bases). V lost 1 base to trimming and J lost 2 bases, with 13 bases between them. CDR1 SEHNR and CDR2 FQNEAQ come from the germline V gene (reference sequence). The CDR3 extends over 16 amino acids. In nucleotides, the CDR3 is TGTGCCAGCAGCTTAGGTCAGGGTCATGACACAGATACGCAGTATTTT. Amino acids: CASSLGQGHDTDTQYF.

The chain couples TRBV15 to TRBJ2-7; 13 bases line up with TRBD2. This CDR3 is 16 amino acids long. V lost 3 bases and J lost 2; bases outside the gene matches: 4. Germline CDR1 LNHNV, CDR2 YYDKDF (reference sequence). For the CDR3, the DNA is TGTGCCACCAGCAGTCTGACTAGCGGGAGGACCTACGAGCAGTACTTC. Translated, it gives CATSSLTSGRTYEQYF.

The chain combines TRBV6-6 with TRBJ2-2, with 7 bases lining up with TRBD2. The CDR3 is 16 amino acids. The germline CDR1 and CDR2 sequences are MNHNY and SVGAGI (reference sequence). The J segment lost 0 bases and the V segment lost 2 bases, leaving 3 bases of the junction unmatched. The CDR3 loop is CASSYPGGSNTGELFF. The CDR3 bases are TGTGCCAGCAGTTACCCGGGAGGCTCGAACACCGGGGAGCTGTTTTTT.

The rearrangement joins TRBV5-1 to TRBJ1-4; D not certain. The CDR3 covers 12 residues. Germline V gives CDR1 SGHRS, CDR2 YFSETQ. V lost 2 bases and J lost 8, with 7 bases in between. The CDR3 nucleotides read TGCGCCAGCAGCTTAAACGGAGAAAAACTGTTTTTT. Its protein is CASSLNGEKLFF.

This rearrangement joins TRBV6-1 to TRBJ1-1, with D tentatively TRBD1 (5 bases). The CDR3 is 14 amino acids. Trimming stripped 0 bases from V and 1 base from J, with 6 bases between. The germline gives CDR1 MNHNS, CDR2 SASEGT. The CDR3 region has the DNA TGTGCCAGCAGTGAAGCGCAGGGGAACACTGAAGCTTTCTTT. Translation: CASSEAQGNTEAFF.

The J gene is TRBJ1-5, the V gene TRBV2, with 8 bases matching TRBD1. J lost 5 bases, V lost 6 bases, and 3 bases had no gene match. The germline V gene encodes CDR1 SNHLY and CDR2 FYNNEI. The CDR3 has 13 residues. In nucleotides, the CDR3 is TGTGCCAGCAGGGACAGGGAGGATCAGCCCCAGCATTTT. It encodes CASRDREDQPQHF. Full variable domain (rest looked up from reference TRBV2 and TRBJ1-5): EPEVTQTPSHQVTQMGQEVILRCVPISNHLYFYWYRQILGQKVEFLVSFYNNEISEKSEIFDDQFSVERPDGSNFTLKIRSTKLEDSAMYFCASRDREDQPQHFGDGTRLSIL.

This chain joins TRBV20-1 and TRBJ1-4; unclear D gene. Germline CDR1 DFQATT, CDR2 SNEGSKA (reference sequence). The length of the CDR3 is 14 residues. With 3 bases removed from V and 4 bases from J, the gap between germline ends came to 12 bases. The CDR3 loop is CSASGQPNNEKLFF. The CDR3 DNA reads as TGCAGTGCTAGTGGCCAGCCTAATAATGAAAAACTGTTTTTT.

V is TRBV30 and J is TRBJ2-7; TRBD1 or TRBD2 may be the D gene (5 bases each). Trimming pared 0 bases from V and 0 bases from J, leaving 12 bases between. The CDR3 is 15 residues long. Germline V gene lookup returns CDR1 GTSNPN and CDR2 SVGIG (reference sequence). CDR3 bases: TGTGCCTGGAGTGTCCGGGACCGGGGCTCCTACGAGCAGTACTTC. The encoded protein is CAWSVRDRGSYEQYF.

The chain joins TRBV18 to TRBJ2-3; 10 nucleotides agree with TRBD2. From germline, CDR1 is KGHSH and CDR2 LQKENI. Germline trimming cut 1 base from V and 4 bases from J; bases unmatched to any gene: 2. The CDR3 sequence is 15 residues long. The CDR3 DNA reads as TGTGCCAGCTCACCACTAGCGGGAGGCTCAGATACGCAGTATTTT. Translation gives CASSPLAGGSDTQYF.

The gene calls are TRBV19 and TRBJ2-7; possible D gene TRBD2, 6 bases. CDR3 size: 18 residues. Germline CDR1 reads LNHDA; CDR2 reads SQIVND (reference sequence). Trimming stripped 3 bases from V and 1 base from J, with 22 bases between. CDR3 region: CASSMGGSGFQFSYEQYF. CDR3 DNA sequence: TGTGCCAGTAGTATGGGAGGTTCGGGCTTCCAATTTTCCTACGAGCAGTACTTC.

Notes on this clone: This CDR3 is also generated by other DNA sequences in the sample. This rearrangement joins TRBV5-5 to TRBJ1-1; tentative D call: TRBD1 (5 bases). Trimming removed 0 bases from V and 1 base from J, with 10 bases in between. This CDR3 contains 15 residues. Per germline, CDR1 SGHKS and CDR2 YYEKEE (reference sequence). CDR3 nucleotides: TGTGCCAGCAGCTTGGGGGGGACGGCGAACACTGAAGCTTTCTTT. Amino acid sequence: CASSLGGTANTEAFF.

This chain connects TRBV27 to TRBJ2-3; no firm D call. The germline V and J ends were trimmed by 5 bases and 0 bases, with 3 bases remaining between them. There are 12 residues in the CDR3. Germline V CDR1 and CDR2: MNHEY, SMNVEV (reference sequence). The CDR3 nucleotides are TGTGCCAGCAGTCCAAGCACAGATACGCAGTATTTT. Amino acids: CASSPSTDTQYF.

The rearrangement links TRBV30 to TRBJ2-2, with 7 nucleotides matching TRBD2. The germline V gene encodes CDR1 GTSNPN and CDR2 SVGIG (reference sequence). Trimming removed 0 bases from V and 5 bases from J; junction bases left unmatched: 9. This CDR3 is built from 16 residues. The DNA for the CDR3 is TGTGCCTGGAGTGTAAGCCCGGCTAGCGGTACCGGGGAGCTGTTTTTT. This translates into CAWSVSPASGTGELFF.

This clone appeared once. V usage is TRBV10-3 and J usage is TRBJ2-1; D may correspond to TRBD1 or TRBD2 (5 bases each). The ends were cut back, 9 bases at V and 9 bases at J, with 18 bases in the middle. There are 13 residues in the CDR3. The germline V gene encodes CDR1 ENHRY and CDR2 SYGVKD. The DNA for the CDR3 is TGTGCCATGGCACTTACACTCGGGGCTGAGCAGTTCTTC. This encodes CAMALTLGAEQFF.

V gene TRBV28 combines with J gene TRBJ2-7; 8 bases agree with TRBD1. V gave up 5 bases and J gave up 2 bases; unmatched junction bases: 5. CDR1 is MDHEN, CDR2 SYDVKM, per germline. The CDR3 is made up of 14 amino acids. CDR3 sequence: CASSLRGPTYEQYF. The DNA for the CDR3 is TGTGCCAGCAGTCTCAGGGGGCCAACCTACGAGCAGTACTTC.

The chain recombines TRBV19 with TRBJ1-5; TRBD1 matches 8 bases. V lost 8 bases to trimming and J lost 0 bases; unmatched junction nucleotides: 12. Germline assignment: CDR1 LNHDA and CDR2 SQIVND (reference sequence). The CDR3 has 17 amino acids. In DNA, the CDR3 is TGTGCCAGTCGCAGGGGGCTCCTTAGCACTAGCAATCAGCCCCAGCATTTT. It yields the protein CASRRGLLSTSNQPQHF. The whole variable domain, remainder taken from reference TRBV19 and TRBJ1-5, is DGGITQSPKYLFRKEGQNVTLSCEQNLNHDAMYWYRQDPGQGLRLIYYSQIVNDFQKGDIAEGYSVSREKKESFPLTVTSAQKNPTAFYLCASRRGLLSTSNQPQHFGDGTRLSIL.

The chain joins TRBV7-9 to TRBJ2-5, with 12 bases identical to TRBD1. Germline V CDR1 and CDR2: SEHNR, FQNEAQ (reference sequence). CDR3 length: 16 residues. Trimming at V came to 1 base and at J to 4 bases, leaving 4 bases not matched to a gene. DNA for the CDR3: TGTGCCAGCAGCTTAGGGGACAGGGGGCGCCGAGAGACCCAGTACTTC. It specifies CASSLGDRGRRETQYF.

J is TRBJ2-1 and V is TRBV5-5; TRBD2 matches 7 bases. V lost 4 bases to trimming and J lost 1 base; unmatched junction nucleotides: 8. The CDR3 is 16 amino acids. Germline lookup yields CDR1 SGHKS and CDR2 YYEKEE (reference sequence). The DNA of the CDR3 is TGTGCCAGCAGCCGATCCACTAGCGTATCCTACAATGAGCAGTTCTTC. It encodes CASSRSTSVSYNEQFF. Variable domain in full (rest from reference TRBV5-5 and TRBJ2-1): DAGVTQSPTHLIKTRGQQVTLRCSPISGHKSVSWYQQVLGQGPQFIFQYYEKEERGRGNFPDRFSARQFPNYSSELNVNALLLGDSALYLCASSRSTSVSYNEQFFGPGTRLTVL.

The V gene is TRBV6-4, the J gene TRBJ1-6; D ambiguous. The CDR3 sequence is 14 residues long. CDR1 is MRHNA and CDR2 is SNTAGT in the germline V gene. Trimming removed 5 bases at V and 8 bases at J, with 13 bases between. DNA of the CDR3: TGTGCCAGCAGTACCGGTAGGGCGGATTCACCCCTCCACTTT. The encoded protein is CASSTGRADSPLHF.

This clone was seen a few times. V is TRBV5-8 and J is TRBJ1-5; D is unresolved. This CDR3 contains 13 residues. The V gene lost 0 bases and the J gene lost 6 bases, with 7 bases spanning the gap. CDR1 and CDR2 from the germline V gene are SGHTS and YDEGEE. The CDR3 DNA reads as TGTGCCAGCAGCTTGGGTACCAGTCAGCCCCAGCATTTT. It specifies CASSLGTSQPQHF.

This sequence joins TRBV28 and TRBJ2-7, with 9 bases lining up with TRBD2. Germline V gene sequence: CDR1 MDHEN, CDR2 SYDVKM. The junction had 9 bases not matched to a gene; V was cut back by 7 bases and J by 5 bases. The CDR3 spans 14 residues. Written as DNA, the CDR3 is TGTGCCAGCATCGACGGCGGGGGGGCCCACGAGCAGTACTTC. Its translation is CASIDGGGAHEQYF.

The V and J genes are TRBV10-2 and TRBJ2-3; 7 bases match TRBD2. V lost 10 bases, J lost 2 bases, and 9 bases stayed unmatched. CDR1 is WSHSY and CDR2 is SAAADI in the germline V gene. The CDR3 runs 14 residues. The CDR3 region is CATKGTINTDTQYF. In nucleotides, the CDR3 is TGCGCCACTAAAGGGACTATTAACACAGATACGCAGTATTTT.

This clone showed up just once. CDR3 bases: TGTGCCAGCAGCCTTGGAGACAGGGGGCTCCGGGGCTACACCTTC. Its protein is CASSLGDRGLRGYTF. The chain links TRBV5-6 to TRBJ1-2, with TRBD1 matching 10 bases. The junction had 11 bases not matched to a gene; V was cut back by 4 bases and J by 8 bases. This CDR3 is built from 15 residues. CDR1 is SGHDT and CDR2 is YYEEEE in the germline V gene.

This chain connects TRBV15 to TRBJ2-5; D remains unclear. The CDR3 is 13 amino acids. Trimming stripped 3 bases from V and 0 bases from J, with 5 bases between. CDR1 LNHNV and CDR2 YYDKDF come from the germline V gene (reference sequence). CDR3: CATSRRYQETQYF. The CDR3 nucleotides are TGTGCCACCAGCAGGAGGTACCAAGAGACCCAGTACTTC.

The V gene is TRBV5-1, the J gene TRBJ2-5; no reliable D call. This CDR3 is built from 11 residues. The germline V gene has CDR1 SGHRS and CDR2 YFSETQ. Trimming removed 0 bases from V and 3 bases from J, with 0 bases in between. The CDR3 here is CASSLEETQYF. The CDR3 coding sequence is TGCGCCAGCAGCTTGGAAGAGACCCAGTACTTC.

The rearrangement links TRBV5-5 to TRBJ2-3; 8 bases are shared with TRBD2. CDR1 is SGHKS and CDR2 is YYEKEE in the germline V gene (reference sequence). The CDR3 contains 15 residues. V shed 0 bases and J 8 bases; nucleotides not matched to a gene: 8. The CDR3 loop is CASSLAASGQRTQYF. For the CDR3, the DNA is TGTGCCAGCAGCTTGGCGGCTAGCGGGCAACGTACGCAGTATTTT.

This chain uses TRBV5-1 with TRBJ1-2; perhaps TRBD1 as D (5 bases). Germline loops: CDR1 SGHRS, CDR2 YFSETQ. Between the trimmed V and J ends, which lost 7 bases and 3 bases, there was a span of 16 bases. The CDR3 consists of 14 residues. In DNA form, the CDR3 reads TGCGCCAGCGGGGACGGCAGCCCCTACTATGGCTACACCTTC. It specifies CASGDGSPYYGYTF. Combining the CDR3 with reference TRBV5-1 and TRBJ1-2 gives the whole variable domain KAGVTQTPRYLIKTRGQQVTLSCSPISGHRSVSWYQQTPGQGLQFLFEYFSETQRNKGNFPGRFSGRQFSNSRSEMNVSTLELGDSALYLCASGDGSPYYGYTFGSGTRLTVV.

The gene calls are TRBV27 and TRBJ1-2, with TRBD1 identical over 7 bases. Germline-derived CDR1 and CDR2 are MNHEY and SMNVEV (reference sequence). The CDR3 has 16 amino acids. The V segment lost 3 bases and the J segment 4 bases; nucleotides outside the gene matches: 11. CDR3 residues: CASSFQPTGVGYGYTF. CDR3 bases: TGTGCCAGCAGTTTTCAACCCACAGGGGTAGGCTATGGCTACACCTTC.

This clone turned up a few times. This rearrangement joins TRBV9 to TRBJ2-5; D perhaps matches TRBD2 (7 bases). Trimming stripped 4 bases from V and 5 bases from J, with 21 bases between. CDR3 length: 16 residues. Germline V gives CDR1 SGDLS, CDR2 YYNGEE. Here the CDR3 DNA reads TGTGCCAGCAGCCTCTTCCAGGGGAGGGTTGGTGAGACCCAGTACTTC. Translating it yields CASSLFQGRVGETQYF.

The rearrangement uses TRBV10-3 and TRBJ2-7; a possible D gene is TRBD1 (5 bases). Germline CDR1 is ENHRY and CDR2 is SYGVKD. The CDR3 covers 14 residues. Trimming left V 0 bases short and J 2 bases short, with 8 bases between. Written as DNA, the CDR3 is TGTGCCATCAGTGAGTCGACAGATACCTACGAGCAGTACTTC. Protein: CAISESTDTYEQYF.